The 20 T cell receptor beta chains presented below share a single source sample, sequenced in a study of T cell responses to AZD1222 COVID-19 vaccine. Profiled with immunoSEQ multiplex PCR; TCRdb holds only in-frame clones, not every one. The table has around 100,000 clones, around 89% seen once. The sample in question was peripheral blood, obtained on day 0 of AZD1222 vaccination. The receptor source for this set is an adult in good health.

The chain couples TRBV14 to TRBJ1-3; TRBD1 matches at 8 bases. Germline V gene data show CDR1 as SGHDN and CDR2 as FVKESK. CDR3 length: 17 residues. V trimming: 3 bases; J trimming: 0 bases; junction bases outside the gene matches: 7. This chain's CDR3 is CASSQTGTGVSGNTIYF. Here the CDR3 DNA reads TGTGCCAGCAGCCAGACCGGGACAGGCGTCTCTGGAAACACCATATATTTT.

The CDR3 sequence: CASSPDAGGNTEAFF. The CDR3 nucleotides are TGTGCCAGCAGCCCTGACGCAGGGGGGAACACTGAAGCTTTCTTT. The rearrangement joins TRBV7-8 to TRBJ1-1, with TRBD1 matching 7 bases. V dropped 5 bases and J dropped 1; count of bases not matched to a gene: 7. The germline V gene has CDR1 SGHVS and CDR2 FQNEAQ. This CDR3 has 15 residues.

The chain couples TRBV25-1 to TRBJ2-5; 7 nucleotides line up with TRBD1. The CDR3 has 13 residues. Germline V gene lookup returns CDR1 MGHDK and CDR2 SYGVNS. Trimming cost V 6 bases and J 5 bases; bases outside gene matches: 6. The CDR3 nucleotides are TGTGCCAGCAGCCGACTACAGGGGGAGACCCAGTACTTC. Encoded protein: CASSRLQGETQYF. The variable domain in full, with the rest retrieved from reference TRBV25-1 and TRBJ2-5, is EADIYQTPRYLVIGTGKKITLECSQTMGHDKMYWYQQDPGMELHLIHYSYGVNSTEKGDLSSESTVSRIRTEHFPLTLESARPSHTSQYLCASSRLQGETQYFGPGTRLLVL.

The chain combines TRBV28 with TRBJ1-5; 7 bases line up with TRBD1. The CDR3 is 14 amino acids. CDR1 and CDR2 from the germline V gene are MDHEN and SYDVKM. The V segment lost 5 bases and the J segment 0 bases; nucleotides outside the gene matches: 1. CDR3 region: CASSQGGSNQPQHF. CDR3 DNA sequence: TGTGCCAGCAGTCAGGGGGGTAGCAATCAGCCCCAGCATTTT.

The CDR3 sequence is CASSDRETDTQYF. The CDR3 DNA sequence: TGTGCCAGCAGTGACAGGGAGACAGATACGCAGTATTTT. The chain employs TRBV6-4 and TRBJ2-3; tentatively, D is TRBD2 (5 bases). The CDR3 runs 13 residues. CDR1 and CDR2 (germline): MRHNA, SNTAGT. Trimming cost V 2 bases and J 3 bases, with 6 bases left between them.

V and J are TRBV7-8 and TRBJ1-5, with D unresolved. The CDR3 consists of 14 residues. Germline assignment: CDR1 SGHVS and CDR2 FQNEAQ. V was shortened by 0 bases and J by 3 bases, with 6 bases between the two germline ends. The CDR3 DNA sequence: TGTGCCAGCAGCTTAGCAGTTACCAATCAGCCCCAGCATTTT. As protein: CASSLAVTNQPQHF.

This clone has a single count. This sequence joins TRBV19 and TRBJ1-1; no reliable D call. The CDR3 runs to 15 residues. From germline, CDR1 is LNHDA and CDR2 SQIVND (reference sequence). The V and J ends lost 9 bases and 2 bases respectively, with 19 bases between them. The CDR3 nucleotides are TGTGCCAGCCCCACCTGGACCCAGTTAAACACTGAAGCTTTCTTT. Its protein product is CASPTWTQLNTEAFF.

The rearrangement joins TRBV5-6 to TRBJ2-5, with TRBD2 matching 13 bases. V gave up 2 bases and J gave up 6 bases; unmatched junction bases: 7. This CDR3 is built from 16 residues. Per the germline V gene, CDR1 is SGHDT and CDR2 is YYEEEE. Here the CDR3 DNA reads TGTGCCAGCAGCTTTGGACTAGCGGGAGTCGGGAAGACCCAGTACTTC. Translated: CASSFGLAGVGKTQYF.

The chain combines TRBV29-1 with TRBJ1-1; D is perhaps TRBD1 (6 bases). Looked up from germline, CDR1 is SQVTM and CDR2 is ANQGSEA. Between the trimmed V and J ends, which lost 6 bases and 11 bases, there was a span of 16 bases. The CDR3 has 11 residues. CDR3 sequence: CSVGTSWAAFF. The CDR3 DNA reads TGCAGCGTCGGGACATCCTGGGCGGCTTTCTTT.

V is TRBV6-5 and J is TRBJ2-2; no reliable D call. Germline lookup yields CDR1 MNHEY and CDR2 SVGAGI. The V end lost 7 bases, the J end lost 6 bases, and 18 bases lay between the germline ends. CDR3 length equals 15 residues. CDR3 nucleotides: TGTGCCAGCAACCCTACGGGCTGGGTTTCCGGGGAGCTGTTTTTT. Translating it yields CASNPTGWVSGELFF.

This chain uses TRBV7-6 with TRBJ2-2; 11 bases line up with TRBD2. CDR3 length: 18 amino acids. The V gene end was trimmed by 5 bases and the J gene end by 8 bases; junction bases not matched to a gene: 16. CDR1 is SGHVS and CDR2 is FNYEAQ in the germline V gene. CDR3: CASSPYGGLAVARGELFF. In DNA, the CDR3 is TGTGCCAGCAGCCCATATGGGGGACTAGCGGTTGCGAGGGGGGAGCTGTTTTTT.

This clone showed up just once. V usage is TRBV5-4 and J usage is TRBJ2-3; D uncertain. The germline V gene encodes CDR1 SGHNT and CDR2 YYREEE (reference sequence). CDR3 length: 11 residues. Trimming pared 7 bases from V and 10 bases from J, leaving 13 bases between. In nucleotides, the CDR3 is TGTGCCAGCCCCGTCGGGTCTTCGCAGTATTTT. This translates into CASPVGSSQYF. Supplemented by reference TRBV5-4 and TRBJ2-3, the full variable domain reads ETGVTQSPTHLIKTRGQQVTLRCSSQSGHNTVSWYQQALGQGPQFIFQYYREEENGRGNFPPRFSGLQFPNYSSELNVNALELDDSALYLCASPVGSSQYFGPGTRLTVL.

The V call is TRBV4-3, the J call TRBJ1-1; no clear D. The CDR3 sequence is 15 residues long. Trimming removed 1 base at V and 4 bases at J, with 13 bases between. Germline CDR1 reads LGHNA; CDR2 reads YSLEER. The CDR3 protein is CASSQGSRSGTEAFF. The CDR3 DNA reads as TGCGCCAGCAGCCAAGGTTCACGATCGGGCACTGAAGCTTTCTTT.

The rearrangement links TRBV18 to TRBJ2-7; D ambiguous. The germline gives CDR1 KGHSH, CDR2 LQKENI. V dropped 3 bases and J dropped 3 bases, with 21 bases sitting between them. The CDR3 is 17 residues long. CDR3 DNA sequence: TGTGCCAGCTCACCTCGACCGGTGCGCTTCAGCCTCTACGAGCAGTACTTC. Its protein product is CASSPRPVRFSLYEQYF.

V gene TRBV7-8 combines with J gene TRBJ1-1, with D uncertain. CDR3 size: 13 residues. Trimming left V 11 bases short and J 3 bases short, with 16 bases between. CDR1 and CDR2 (germline): SGHVS, FQNEAQ. CDR3 DNA: TGTGCCTCCGGAGGGCCTTCGGACACTGAAGCTTTCTTT. Its protein is CASGGPSDTEAFF.

The rearrangement joins TRBV9 to TRBJ2-7, with 7 bases lining up with TRBD1. In germline, CDR1 is SGDLS, CDR2 YYNGEE. This CDR3 comprises 13 residues. V shed 3 bases and J 6 bases; nucleotides not matched to a gene: 6. CDR3 loop: CASSGMTGREQYF. DNA for the CDR3: TGTGCCAGCAGCGGGATGACAGGGCGCGAGCAGTACTTC.

This clone was observed a single time. The V and J genes are TRBV5-6 and TRBJ2-6; D gene unclear. Trimming pared 2 bases from V and 2 bases from J, leaving 2 bases between. The CDR3 covers 13 residues. Per the germline V gene, CDR1 is SGHDT and CDR2 is YYEEEE. The CDR3 here is CASSFTGANVLTF. The CDR3 DNA follows: TGTGCCAGCAGCTTTACTGGGGCCAACGTCCTGACTTTC.

This chain links TRBV29-1 with TRBJ1-2; D is possibly TRBD1 (6 bases). The ends were cut back, 4 bases at V and 0 bases at J, with 9 bases in the middle. The CDR3 runs 13 residues. Per germline, CDR1 SQVTM and CDR2 ANQGSEA. CDR3 in amino acids: CSVGGPPNYGYTF. As DNA, the CDR3 is TGCAGCGTTGGGGGGCCCCCTAACTATGGCTACACCTTC.

The V gene is TRBV24-1, the J gene TRBJ2-2; the D is unclear. Germline V gene sequence: CDR1 KGHDR, CDR2 SFDVKD. The germline V and J ends were trimmed by 7 bases and 5 bases, with 7 bases remaining between them. There are 12 residues in the CDR3. CDR3 in amino acids: CATRDITGELFF. CDR3 nucleotide sequence: TGTGCCACCAGAGACATTACCGGGGAGCTGTTTTTT.

The V call is TRBV28, the J call TRBJ1-1; 9 bases line up with TRBD1. With 10 bases clipped from V and 7 bases from J, the junction kept 10 bases outside the gene matches. The CDR3 contains 13 residues. The V gene's germline CDR1 is MDHEN and CDR2 SYDVKM. CDR3 nucleotide sequence: TGTGCCAACTCAAACAGGGGGCAGGTTGAAGCTTTCTTT. It translates to CANSNRGQVEAFF.